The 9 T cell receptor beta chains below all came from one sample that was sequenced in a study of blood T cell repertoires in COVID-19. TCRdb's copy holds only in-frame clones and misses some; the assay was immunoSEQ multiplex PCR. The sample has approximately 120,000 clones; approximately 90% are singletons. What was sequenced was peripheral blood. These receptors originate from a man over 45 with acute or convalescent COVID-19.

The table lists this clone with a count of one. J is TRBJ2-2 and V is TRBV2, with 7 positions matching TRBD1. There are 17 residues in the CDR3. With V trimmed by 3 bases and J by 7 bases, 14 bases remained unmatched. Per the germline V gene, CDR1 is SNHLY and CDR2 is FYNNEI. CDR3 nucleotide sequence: TGTGCCAGCAGTGAGACAGGGTCCGGTTTTCAAGGCGGGGAGCTGTTTTTT. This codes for CASSETGSGFQGGELFF.

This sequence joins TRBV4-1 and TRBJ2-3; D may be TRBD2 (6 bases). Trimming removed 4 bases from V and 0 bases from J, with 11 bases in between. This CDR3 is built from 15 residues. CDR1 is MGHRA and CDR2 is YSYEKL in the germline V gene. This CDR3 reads CASSLRGTSTDTQYF. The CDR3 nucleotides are TGCGCCAGCAGCCTGCGTGGGACTAGCACAGATACGCAGTATTTT.

CDR3 DNA: TGTGCCCTCAGCCCCGAGCGGGGATCCTACGAGCAGTACTTC. Translation gives CALSPERGSYEQYF. The chain carries TRBV6-5 and TRBJ2-7; 7 nucleotides line up with TRBD2. Germline V lookup: CDR1 MNHEY, CDR2 SVGAGI. The junction had 11 bases not matched to a gene; V was cut back by 11 bases and J by 1 base. This CDR3 region has 14 residues.

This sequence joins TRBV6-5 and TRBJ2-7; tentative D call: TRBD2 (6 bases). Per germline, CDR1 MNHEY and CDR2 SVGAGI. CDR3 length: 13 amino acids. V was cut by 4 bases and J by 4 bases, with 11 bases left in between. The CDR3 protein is CASSSGEWYEQYF. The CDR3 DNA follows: TGTGCCAGCAGTTCGGGGGAGTGGTACGAGCAGTACTTC.

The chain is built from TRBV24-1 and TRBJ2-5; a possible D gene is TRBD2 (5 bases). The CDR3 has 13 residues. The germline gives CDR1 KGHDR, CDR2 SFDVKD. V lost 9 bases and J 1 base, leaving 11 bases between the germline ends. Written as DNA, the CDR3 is TGTGCCACCCAGAAGCGGACCCAAGAGACCCAGTACTTC. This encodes CATQKRTQETQYF.

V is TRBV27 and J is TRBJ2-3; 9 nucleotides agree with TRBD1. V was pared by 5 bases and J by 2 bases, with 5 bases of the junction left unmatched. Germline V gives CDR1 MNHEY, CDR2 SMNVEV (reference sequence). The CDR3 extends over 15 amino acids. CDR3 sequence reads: CASSTRQGVTDTQYF. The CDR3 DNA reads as TGTGCCAGCAGTACCCGACAGGGGGTCACAGATACGCAGTATTTT.

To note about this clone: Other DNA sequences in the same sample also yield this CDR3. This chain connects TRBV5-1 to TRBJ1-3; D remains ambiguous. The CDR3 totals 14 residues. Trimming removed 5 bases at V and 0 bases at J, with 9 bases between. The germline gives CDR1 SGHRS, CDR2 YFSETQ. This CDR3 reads CASSPDSSGNTIYF. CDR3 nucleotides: TGCGCCAGCAGTCCCGATAGCTCTGGAAACACCATATATTTT.

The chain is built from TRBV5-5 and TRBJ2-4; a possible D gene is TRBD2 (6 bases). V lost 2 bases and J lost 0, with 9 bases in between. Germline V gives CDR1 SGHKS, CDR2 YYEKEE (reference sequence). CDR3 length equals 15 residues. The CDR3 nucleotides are TGTGCCAGCAGCTTTCGGGGGTTAGCCAAAAACATTCAGTACTTC. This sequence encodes CASSFRGLAKNIQYF.

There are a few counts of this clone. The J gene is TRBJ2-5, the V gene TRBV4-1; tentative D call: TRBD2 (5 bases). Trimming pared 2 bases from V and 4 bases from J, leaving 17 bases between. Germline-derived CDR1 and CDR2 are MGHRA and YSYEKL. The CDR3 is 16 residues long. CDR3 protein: CASSQPRLGVGETQYF. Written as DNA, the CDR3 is TGCGCCAGCAGCCAACCCCGGCTCGGGGTTGGAGAGACCCAGTACTTC.